This T cell receptor beta chain came from a study of blood T cell repertoires in COVID-19. Germline loops: CDR1 WSHSY, CDR2 SAAADI. The CDR3 extends over 16 amino acids. Trimming took 4 bases from V and 0 from J; bases not matched to a gene: 2. In the authors' workflow: Nucleated cell number was recorded as an estimate derived from reference gene primer amplification. Sequencing used immunoSEQ multiplex PCR; TCRdb keeps in-frame clones, though not all of them. V and J calls and clone size follow that table, whereas D and trimming were derived from the DNA. The table shows approximately 74,000 clones, with approximately 90% occurring only once.

The sequence was collected from a woman aged 60-70 years with active COVID-19. The chain combines TRBV10-2 with TRBJ2-2, with TRBD1 matching 10 bases. Specimen: peripheral blood. The CDR3 region is CASSVGQGANTGELFF. CDR3 sequence (DNA): TGCGCCAGCAGTGTTGGACAGGGGGCGAACACCGGGGAGCTGTTTTTT.